The T cell receptor beta chain described here comes from a study of blood T cell repertoires in COVID-19. Study-wide background: COVID-19 samples, acute and convalescent, were from the United States, Italy and Spain. The analysed material was cDNA or gDNA that came from T cells, B-cell-depleted T cells, or PBMCs.

The assay was immunoSEQ multiplex PCR, and TCRdb's table has in-frame clones only and misses some. Of 90,000 to 120,000 clones listed, roughly 91% are singletons. CDR1 SEHNR and CDR2 FQNEAQ come from the germline V gene (reference sequence). The CDR3 is 13 residues long. V lost 10 bases, J lost 5 bases, and 7 bases stayed unmatched. This clonotype originated in a human donor in a cohort sampled during active COVID-19. Sequenced: peripheral blood. The chain links TRBV7-9 to TRBJ1-4, with 7 bases aligning to TRBD1. This chain's CDR3 is CAIRGTENEKLFF. CDR3 nucleotide sequence: TGTGCCATCCGCGGGACAGAGAATGAAAAACTGTTTTTT.